The 23 T cell receptor beta chains in this list originate from one sample, sequenced in a study of T cell repertoires in cytomegalovirus infection. MiXCR was run by TCRdb on the reads, yielding one entry per CDR3 protein. The sample records around 250,000 distinct CDR3 sequences, approximately 15% being singletons. Sequenced: CD8+ T cells from PBMCs. These receptors all come from a human donor in good health (CMV status not recorded). Some clones in this sample may be carry-over from other donors' samples.

This clonotype was picked up many times. The J gene is TRBJ2-1, the V gene TRBV6-6; a weak D match, TRBD2 (5 bases). V shed 11 bases and J shed 1 base, with 12 bases lying between them. Germline values: CDR1 MNHNY, CDR2 SVGAGI (reference sequence). The CDR3 sequence is 13 residues long. CDR3 bases: TGTGCCGCCGTTGGGGAGTCCTACAATGAGCAGTTCTTC. Its translation is CAAVGESYNEQFF.

The chain recombines TRBV6-5 with TRBJ2-7; D is unresolved. Between the trimmed V and J ends, which lost 7 bases and 3 bases, there was a span of 10 bases. Germline lookup yields CDR1 MNHEY and CDR2 SVGAGI. The CDR3 totals 12 residues. The CDR3 here is CASNDGYYEQYF. CDR3 bases: TGTGCCAGCAATGACGGATACTACGAGCAGTACTTC.

The chain links TRBV20-1 to TRBJ2-1; 10 nucleotides agree with TRBD2. Trimming took 6 bases from V and 7 from J; bases not matched to a gene: 12. The CDR3 sequence is 15 residues long. Germline V CDR1 and CDR2: DFQATT, SNEGSKA (reference sequence). CDR3 sequence: CSAPGTAGGENEQFF. The CDR3 coding sequence is TGCAGTGCCCCCGGAACAGCGGGGGGGGAAAATGAGCAGTTCTTC.

This clonotype was detected ten times or more. The gene calls are TRBV6-2 or TRBV6-3 and TRBJ2-3, with 7 bases that match TRBD1. Germline-derived CDR1 and CDR2 are MNHEY and SVGEGT. This CDR3 is built from 15 residues. The junction had 3 bases not matched to a gene; V was cut back by 1 base and J by 2 bases. The CDR3 DNA reads TGTGCCAGCAGTTACTTGGGACAGCCCACAGATACGCAGTATTTT. Its protein is CASSYLGQPTDTQYF.

This rearrangement joins TRBV5-6 to TRBJ1-6; D is ambiguous. This CDR3 is built from 17 residues. Per germline, CDR1 SGHDT and CDR2 YYEEEE. Trimming left V 1 base short and J 2 bases short, with 13 bases between. This CDR3 is CASSLSPSRAYNSPLHF. CDR3 DNA: TGTGCCAGCAGCTTGTCGCCTTCGCGGGCCTATAATTCACCCCTCCACTTT.

Turning to this clonotype: A read error may explain this, as a much larger clone is one base away. Since the CDR3 does not end with the conserved phenylalanine or tryptophan, this likely comes from a read error. The chain joins TRBV7-8 to TRBJ1-5; 8 bases agree with TRBD1. The V and J ends lost 4 bases and 2 bases, in that order; junction bases with no gene match: 1. CDR3 length: 14 amino acids. CDR1 and CDR2 from the germline V gene are SGHVS and FQNEAQ. CDR3 nucleotides: TGTGCCAGCAGCTCACAGGGGGGCAATCAGCCCCAGCATCTT. It is translated as CASSSQGGNQPQHL.

This sequence joins TRBV28 and TRBJ2-1; 16 nucleotides agree with TRBD2. V shed 7 bases and J 0 bases; nucleotides not matched to a gene: 6. The CDR3 totals 18 residues. Germline loops: CDR1 MDHEN, CDR2 SYDVKM. The CDR3 region has the DNA TGTGCCAGCAATCCGGGACTAGCGGGGGGGAACTCCTACAATGAGCAGTTCTTC. Translation gives CASNPGLAGGNSYNEQFF.

This clonotype was seen many times. The rearrangement joins TRBV7-8 to TRBJ2-3; D is possibly TRBD2 (6 bases). With 3 bases removed from V and 5 bases from J, the gap between germline ends came to 24 bases. Looked up from germline, CDR1 is SGHVS and CDR2 is FQNEAQ. CDR3 size: 18 residues. The CDR3 region has the DNA TGTGCCAGCAGCTTCTCACCCCCGACTAGACCCCTAGGAGATACGCAGTATTTT. Its translation is CASSFSPPTRPLGDTQYF.

The chain uses TRBV25-1 and TRBJ2-5, with 7 positions matching TRBD1. The CDR3 consists of 12 residues. J lost 12 bases, V lost 3 bases, and 7 bases had no gene match. Looked up from germline, CDR1 is MGHDK and CDR2 is SYGVNS. CDR3 sequence (DNA): TGTGCCAGCAGTGAGGGGTTAGGGGGCGAGTACTTC. The encoded protein is CASSEGLGGEYF.

This clonotype was counted ten times or more. The chain carries TRBV12-3 or TRBV12-4 and TRBJ2-1; 7 bases fit TRBD1. The CDR3 extends over 15 amino acids. The trim removed 6 bases at V and 3 bases at J, leaving 8 bases unmatched. The CDR3 here is CASSSQGQSYNEQFF. In DNA form, the CDR3 reads TGTGCCAGCAGCAGTCAGGGACAGAGCTACAATGAGCAGTTCTTC.

This rearrangement joins TRBV7-8 to TRBJ1-1; no reliable D call. V lost 3 bases and J lost 0, with 23 bases in between. The CDR3 has 19 amino acids. The germline CDR1 and CDR2 sequences are SGHVS and FQNEAQ. The DNA of the CDR3 is TGTGCCAGCAGCTTGACTATTGTGGACGGAGACCTTTTGAACACTGAAGCTTTCTTT. Translated: CASSLTIVDGDLLNTEAFF.

The CDR3 DNA reads as TGCAGTGCTAGAGATCCGAGAGATAGCAATCAGCCCCAGCATTTT. This sequence encodes CSARDPRDSNQPQHF. The V and J genes are TRBV20-1 and TRBJ1-5; D gene uncertain. The CDR3 extends over 15 amino acids. From germline, CDR1 is DFQATT and CDR2 SNEGSKA (reference sequence). V lost 0 bases and J lost 0, with 9 bases in between.

The chain joins TRBV6-6 to TRBJ2-1; 9 positions match TRBD1. J lost 6 bases, V lost 6 bases, and 15 bases had no gene match. Looked up from germline, CDR1 is MNHNY and CDR2 is SVGAGI (reference sequence). The CDR3 consists of 17 residues. CDR3 bases: TGTGCCAGCAGCCTTCGCCAACAGGGGGCAGTCAGCAATGAGCAGTTCTTC. Its translation: CASSLRQQGAVSNEQFF.

V and J are TRBV5-1 and TRBJ2-7, with a possible D match to TRBD1 (6 bases). V was pared by 5 bases and J by 2 bases, with 11 bases between. Germline lookup yields CDR1 SGHRS and CDR2 YFSETQ. This CDR3 comprises 13 residues. DNA of the CDR3: TGCGCCAGCAGACAGGGTGGTCCCTACGAGCAGTACTTC. Its translation is CASRQGGPYEQYF.

The table lists this clonotype with a few counts. The chain links TRBV29-1 to TRBJ1-1; the match to TRBD1 covers 9 bases. The CDR3 runs 13 residues. Trimming removed 6 bases from V and 7 bases from J; junction bases left unmatched: 9. Germline V lookup: CDR1 SQVTM, CDR2 ANQGSEA. The CDR3 sequence is CSVRTGAAFEAFF. CDR3 nucleotide sequence: TGCAGCGTGCGGACAGGGGCGGCATTTGAAGCTTTCTTT.

On this clonotype: Its ends do not fully match the called genes, so a read error is possible. The chain carries TRBV5-1 and TRBJ2-3, with a tentative D call TRBD2 (7 bases). The length of the CDR3 is 16 residues. The germline V gene encodes CDR1 SGHRS and CDR2 YFSETQ. DNA for the CDR3: TGCGCCAGCACCTTGGCCGGAGGGGGGGTCTTAGATACGCAGTATTTT. This encodes CASTLAGGGVLDTQYF.

This clonotype showed up just a few times. The chain uses TRBV10-3 and TRBJ1-1; no definite D call. The CDR3 contains 14 residues. Per the germline V gene, CDR1 is ENHRY and CDR2 is SYGVKD. The V gene lost 7 bases and the J gene lost 1 base, with 13 bases spanning the gap. CDR3 nucleotides: TGTGCCATCACGCCCAGCCCTCAGAACACTGAAGCTTTCTTT. Its protein product is CAITPSPQNTEAFF.

This chain connects TRBV14 to TRBJ2-7, with 9 bases that match TRBD2. The CDR3 consists of 16 residues. Trimming took 2 bases from V and 2 from J; bases not matched to a gene: 7. CDR1 and CDR2 (germline): SGHDN, FVKESK. The CDR3 is CASSQMASGDPYEQYF. Here the CDR3 DNA reads TGTGCCAGCAGCCAAATGGCTAGCGGGGACCCCTACGAGCAGTACTTC.

This rearrangement joins TRBV6-2 or TRBV6-3 to TRBJ1-5; 8 positions match TRBD1. In germline, CDR1 is MNHEY, CDR2 SVGEGT. There are 14 residues in the CDR3. With V trimmed by 10 bases and J by 3 bases, 8 bases remained unmatched. CDR3: CAIQPTGVNQPQHF. CDR3 bases: TGTGCCATCCAACCGACAGGGGTCAATCAGCCCCAGCATTTT.

This clonotype has a handful of counts. The chain links TRBV29-1 to TRBJ2-1; tentatively, D is TRBD2 (5 bases). Germline V lookup: CDR1 SQVTM, CDR2 ANQGSEA. V was shortened by 4 bases and J by 0 bases, with 13 bases between the two germline ends. The CDR3 covers 15 residues. The CDR3 region has the DNA TGCAGCGTTGTACTGGCCGGGGTCTCCTACAATGAGCAGTTCTTC. Its protein product is CSVVLAGVSYNEQFF.

This clonotype was counted at least ten times. The rearrangement joins TRBV4-1 to TRBJ2-7; D may be TRBD1 (6 bases). Trimming removed 0 bases from V and 4 bases from J, with 10 bases in between. The CDR3 totals 14 residues. From germline, CDR1 is MGHRA and CDR2 YSYEKL. The CDR3 reads CASSQDHREYEQYF. Written as DNA, the CDR3 is TGCGCCAGCAGCCAAGATCACAGGGAATACGAGCAGTACTTC.

The chain combines TRBV28 with TRBJ2-3; 7 positions match TRBD2. The germline gives CDR1 MDHEN, CDR2 SYDVKM. CDR3 length equals 15 residues. The V and J ends lost 3 bases and 3 bases, in that order; junction bases with no gene match: 6. The CDR3 bases are TGTGCCAGCAGTTTTTGGGGGGGACGTACAGATACGCAGTATTTT. Translation gives CASSFWGGRTDTQYF.

This clonotype turned up a few times. The chain uses TRBV6-1 and TRBJ2-2, with a tentative D call TRBD2 (6 bases). The CDR3 loop spans 17 amino acids. V gave up 5 bases and J gave up 1 base, with 17 bases separating them. The V gene's germline CDR1 is MNHNS and CDR2 SASEGT. CDR3 amino acids: CASSLREPFMNTGELFF. CDR3 bases: TGTGCCAGCAGTCTTCGGGAGCCCTTCATGAACACCGGGGAGCTGTTTTTT.